The 2 T cell receptor beta chains given below trace back to one sample, sequenced in a study of shared clonotypes between healthy human individuals. Here immunoSEQ multiplex PCR was the method, and the copy in TCRdb shows in-frame clones only, minus some. The table lists 470,000 or so clones, over 70% of them singletons. The sequenced material came from PBMCs. The source of these receptors is a woman in her thirties or forties in good health. Some clones in this sample may be carry-over from other donors' samples.

This chain joins TRBV6-1 and TRBJ2-5; maybe TRBD1 (6 bases). Trimming removed 6 bases at V and 3 bases at J, with 11 bases between. This CDR3 has 13 residues. Germline V gene lookup returns CDR1 MNHNS and CDR2 SASEGT. For the CDR3, the DNA is TGTGCCAGCAGGGAACCAGGGGAAGAGACCCAGTACTTC. Residues: CASREPGEETQYF.

The chain joins TRBV6-6 to TRBJ1-1; D is unresolved. V lost 6 bases and J lost 3, with 11 bases in between. Germline CDR1 and CDR2: MNHNY and SVGAGI (reference sequence). The CDR3 totals 13 residues. In DNA form, the CDR3 reads TGTGCCAGCAGGTCAGGTGGGTACACTGAAGCTTTCTTT. It translates to CASRSGGYTEAFF.